The source of this TCR beta chain is a study of cytomegalovirus exposure and HLA in healthy donors. Turning to the study itself: A later analysis reported the 100 to 150 validation repertoires used the same platform as the 500 to 800 first-cohort repertoires.

Only in-frame clones appear in the TCRdb table, and some are missing; sequencing was by immunoSEQ multiplex PCR. The sample lists 110,000 or so clones, approximately 90% occurring once. Germline lookup yields CDR1 LGHNA and CDR2 YNFKEQ. The germline V and J ends were trimmed by 4 bases and 2 bases, with 14 bases remaining between them. The CDR3 is 16 amino acids. This clonotype originated in a man between 18 and 35 years old in good health and CMV-seronegative. The chain links TRBV4-2 to TRBJ1-4; D might be TRBD1 (5 bases). Sequencing input: PBMCs. CDR3 DNA: TGTGCCAGCAGCCCCGGCCGGGGGAGGACTAATGAAAAACTGTTTTTT. This gives the protein CASSPGRGRTNEKLFF.